Listed below are T cell receptor beta chains from one sample, sequenced in a study of shared clonotypes between healthy human individuals. Produced via immunoSEQ multiplex PCR; TCRdb's table is partial and in-frame only. The profile shows fewer than 1 million clones, approximately 96% of them singletons. The sample consisted of naive CD8+ T cells sorted from blood. These receptors all stem from a man younger than 40 in good health. The CDR3 runs from the conserved cysteine through the conserved F or W. The order of the fields is V gene, clone size, J gene, D gene, CDR3 protein, CDR3 DNA. The D gene is left open where the match is weak. Clone size is given for some rows only: seen once, a few or many times, or a class if the clone is expanded.

>TRBV5-4|.|TRBJ2-7|TRBD2
CASSLVGGTYEQYF
TGTGCCAGCAGCTTGGTGGGGGGGACCTACGAGCAGTACTTC
>TRBV28|.|TRBJ2-7|TRBD1
CASSLWAPQGDRGYEQYF
TGTGCCAGCAGTTTATGGGCCCCCCAGGGGGACAGGGGATACGAGCAGTACTTC
>TRBV11-2|.|TRBJ2-1|TRBD2
CASSLWPAGRGNEQFF
TGTGCCAGCAGCTTGTGGCCAGCGGGGAGGGGTAATGAGCAGTTCTTC
>TRBV7-9|.|TRBJ2-7|.
CASSLADTYEQYF
TGTGCCAGCAGCTTAGCTGACACCTACGAGCAGTACTTC
>TRBV7-6|.|TRBJ2-3|TRBD2
CASSLAREGGLDTQYF
TGTGCCAGCAGCTTAGCGCGGGAGGGAGGCCTAGATACGCAGTATTTT
>TRBV13|.|TRBJ2-7|.
CASSSGGRYEQYF
TGTGCCAGCAGCTCCGGGGGGCGGTACGAGCAGTACTTC
>TRBV7-7|.|TRBJ2-1|TRBD2
CASSLSLAGGHEQFF
TGTGCCAGCAGCTTATCCCTAGCGGGAGGCCATGAGCAGTTCTTC
>TRBV11-2|.|TRBJ2-7|.
CASSLTSDSYEQYF
TGTGCCAGCAGCTTAACCTCAGACTCCTACGAGCAGTACTTC
>TRBV9|.|TRBJ2-7|TRBD2
CASSVSGMGYEQYF
TGTGCCAGCAGCGTCAGCGGGATGGGTTACGAGCAGTACTTC
>TRBV19|.|TRBJ2-7|TRBD2
CASSYASGAYEQYF
TGTGCCAGTAGTTACGCTAGCGGTGCCTACGAGCAGTACTTC
>TRBV27|.|TRBJ2-3|TRBD2
CASSFVVTGGYTDTQYF
TGTGCCAGCAGTTTTGTGGTAACGGGAGGGTACACAGATACGCAGTATTTT
>TRBV10-3|.|TRBJ1-1|.
CAISESQGINTEAFF
TGTGCCATCAGTGAGTCCCAGGGTATCAACACTGAAGCTTTCTTT
>TRBV7-9|.|TRBJ1-2|.
CASSSRTGTSPTSNYGYTF
TGTGCCAGCAGCTCCCGTACCGGGACATCACCCACAAGTAACTATGGCTACACCTTC
>TRBV7-9|.|TRBJ2-1|.
CASSLVVGSSYNEQFF
TGTGCCAGCAGCTTAGTGGTCGGGAGCTCCTACAATGAGCAGTTCTTC
>TRBV2|.|TRBJ2-7|.
CACRGARYEQYF
TGTGCCTGCCGGGGAGCGCGCTACGAGCAGTACTTC
>TRBV5-4|.|TRBJ2-7|.
CASSDLQVSYEQYF
TGTGCCAGCAGCGACTTGCAGGTCTCCTACGAGCAGTACTTC
>TRBV11-2|.|TRBJ2-1|.
CASSLRGDPSYNEQFF
TGTGCCAGCAGCCTGAGGGGGGACCCTTCCTACAATGAGCAGTTCTTC
>TRBV27|.|TRBJ2-7|TRBD1
CASHATGQGTYEQYF
TGTGCCAGCCATGCGACGGGACAGGGGACTTACGAGCAGTACTTC
>TRBV7-9|.|TRBJ2-3|TRBD2
CASSLVAGVVDTQYF
TGTGCCAGCAGCTTAGTGGCGGGAGTCGTGGATACGCAGTATTTT
>TRBV10-1|once|TRBJ2-7|TRBD2
CASSEGRAGSGIIYYEQYF
TGCGCCAGCAGTGAGGGGAGGGCGGGTAGCGGGATAATTTACTACGAGCAGTACTTC
>TRBV30|.|TRBJ2-7|.
CAWTYSYEQYF
TGTGCCTGGACCTATTCCTACGAGCAGTACTTC
>TRBV7-9|.|TRBJ1-1|TRBD1
CASSPQPGQGAFTEAFF
TGTGCCAGCAGCCCCCAACCGGGACAGGGGGCTTTCACTGAAGCTTTCTTT
>TRBV6-6|.|TRBJ1-2|.
CASSYLLTGNYGYTF
TGTGCCAGCAGTTACCTATTGACGGGGAACTATGGCTACACCTTC
>TRBV10-3|.|TRBJ2-2|.
CAISDGPATGELFF
TGTGCCATCAGTGACGGCCCGGCCACCGGGGAGCTGTTTTTT
>TRBV27|.|TRBJ1-5|.
CASSPQFNQPQHF
TGTGCCAGCAGTCCGCAATTTAATCAGCCCCAGCATTTT
>TRBV27|.|TRBJ2-1|.
CASGLAPDEQFF
TGTGCCAGCGGGCTAGCTCCCGATGAGCAGTTCTTC
>TRBV30|.|TRBJ2-3|.
CAWSVGLTSTDTQYF
TGTGCCTGGAGTGTCGGCCTTACTAGCACAGATACGCAGTATTTT
>TRBV7-6|.|TRBJ2-1|TRBD1
CASSLGGTGSPYNEQFF
TGTGCCAGCAGCTTAGGGGGGACAGGGTCCCCCTACAATGAGCAGTTCTTC
>TRBV19|.|TRBJ2-1|TRBD2
CASTSSGASSYNEQFF
TGTGCCAGTACTTCCAGCGGGGCGAGCTCCTACAATGAGCAGTTCTTC
>TRBV13|.|TRBJ1-5|.
CASSLRAARGAQPQHF
TGTGCCAGCAGCTTAAGGGCAGCCCGAGGGGCTCAGCCCCAGCATTTT
>TRBV9|.|TRBJ2-2|TRBD2
CASSTPGLENTGELFF
TGTGCCAGCAGCACCCCGGGACTAGAAAACACCGGGGAGCTGTTTTTT
>TRBV14|.|TRBJ1-1|.
CASSPGARTEAFF
TGTGCCAGCAGCCCCGGGGCCAGGACTGAAGCTTTCTTT
>TRBV29-1|.|TRBJ1-2|.
CSVFRETNYGYTF
TGCAGCGTTTTTAGGGAAACTAACTATGGCTACACCTTC
>TRBV27|.|TRBJ2-1|TRBD2
CASSLSALAGVNEQFF
TGTGCCAGCAGTTTATCGGCCCTAGCGGGAGTCAATGAGCAGTTCTTC
>TRBV7-6|.|TRBJ2-3|.
CASSLSLGTRRGDTQYF
TGTGCCAGCAGCTTAAGCTTGGGAACCCGAAGGGGAGATACGCAGTATTTT
>TRBV9|.|TRBJ2-1|TRBD2
CASSSSTRTSGSNEQFF
TGTGCCAGCAGCTCGTCAACCCGGACTAGCGGGTCCAATGAGCAGTTCTTC
>TRBV7-9|.|TRBJ2-7|.
CASSPLANSYEQYF
TGTGCCAGCAGCCCCCTAGCGAACAGCTACGAGCAGTACTTC
>TRBV5-1|.|TRBJ2-7|TRBD1
CASSRKTTGEFGEQYF
TGCGCCAGCAGCCGAAAAACTACAGGGGAGTTTGGCGAGCAGTACTTC
>TRBV4-2|once|TRBJ2-2|.
CASSPNGVRAGTGELFF
TGTGCCAGCAGCCCGAACGGTGTCAGGGCGGGCACCGGGGAGCTGTTTTTT
>TRBV11-2|.|TRBJ1-1|.
CASSYSGVNTEAFF
TGTGCCAGCAGCTACTCAGGGGTGAACACTGAAGCTTTCTTT